A single T cell receptor beta chain is shown here with its context. The entry originates in a study of blood T cell repertoires in COVID-19. Study background: Samples taken during acute and convalescent COVID-19 were collected in the United States, Italy and Spain. T cells, B-cell-depleted T cells, or PBMCs supplied cDNA or gDNA.

Trimming at V came to 2 bases and at J to 3 bases, leaving 1 base not matched to a gene. The CDR3 extends over 15 amino acids. The germline CDR1 and CDR2 sequences are LGHNA and YSLEER. As handled by the study authors: Counts of nucleated cells, estimated from reference gene primer amplification, were obtained. The method was immunoSEQ multiplex PCR; TCRdb's version includes in-frame clones alone and lacks a portion of them. Clone size and the V and J calls come from that table; the DNA yielded D and trimming. The sample records about 260,000 clones, over 75% being singletons. The sequence derives from a human donor in a cohort sampled during active COVID-19. The specimen sequenced was peripheral blood. The rearrangement uses TRBV4-3 and TRBJ1-4; TRBD1 agrees at 9 bases. The CDR3 DNA reads as TGCGCCAGCAGCCAAAGGACAGGGGCTAATGAAAAACTGTTTTTT. This gives the protein CASSQRTGANEKLFF.